This TCR beta chain was identified during a study of CXCR3-negative and CXCR3-positive naive CD8 T cells. Study-wide results and limits: Memory CD8+ cells showed much lower diversity, while both naive subsets were comparably high. Both naive subsets carried similar amounts of surface CD5, so TCR strength was inferred from TRB CDR3 properties. Comparison of naive cells showed more hydrophobic TRB CDR3s in CXCR3-positive than in CXCR3-negative naive cells.

TRB cDNA libraries were made by UMI-labeled 5' RACE. One entry per CDR3 protein, without DNA, is what TCRdb gives after re-calling the 5' RACE reads. This table lists about 41,000 distinct CDR3 sequences. CDR3 length: 14 amino acids. In germline, CDR1 is MNHEY, CDR2 SMNVEV (reference sequence). Note on this clonotype: Its specificity is not known.

Sequenced: naive CXCR3- CD8+ T cells from blood. Subset noted: CD45RO-CCR7+CD27+CD95- naive CD8+ T cells lacking CXCR3 (TNR3-). The TCR sequence derives from a human donor in good health. Some clones in this sample may be carry-over from other donors' samples. The V gene is TRBV27, the J gene TRBJ1-2; TCRdb returns TRBD1, unconfirmable since there is no DNA. The CDR3 loop reads CASSFSQGGDGYTF.